This TCR beta chain was identified in a study of vaccination effects on CD4 cells after COVID-19. Antigen-specific CD4+ T cells expanded by the ViraFEST assay with viral peptide pools were then sequenced. Culture proceeded for approximately 10 days, and CD4+ T cells were then isolated. None of these healthy vaccinees had been infected with SARS-CoV-2 before vaccination. Points on this clone: What it binds is not known.

Sequencing was performed with immunoSEQ multiplex PCR; in TCRdb, only in-frame clones are kept and a portion is missing. The sample has tens of thousands of clones, roughly 76% seen once. Between the trimmed V and J ends, which lost 6 bases and 2 bases, there was a span of 8 bases. Germline V lookup: CDR1 MNHEY, CDR2 SMNVEV (reference sequence). This CDR3 has 13 residues. The source of this sequence is a human donor who received a COVID-19 vaccine. Sequencing was performed on CD4+ T cells from PBMCs cultured with SARS-CoV-2 spike peptides, taken before COVID-19 vaccination. J is TRBJ1-3 and V is TRBV27; TRBD1 might be the D (6 bases). CDR3 protein: CASRRTAGNTIYF. The CDR3 region has the DNA TGTGCCAGCAGGAGGACAGCTGGAAACACCATATATTTT.